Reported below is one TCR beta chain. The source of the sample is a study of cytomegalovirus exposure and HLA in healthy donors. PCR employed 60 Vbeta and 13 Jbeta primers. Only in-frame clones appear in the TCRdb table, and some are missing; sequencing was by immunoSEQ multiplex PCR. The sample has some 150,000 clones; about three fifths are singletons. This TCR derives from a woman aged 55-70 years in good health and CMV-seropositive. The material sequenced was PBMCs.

In nucleotides, the CDR3 is TGTGCCAGCAGGGACAGGGGGAAAACCATGAACACTGAAGCTTTCTTT. It encodes CASRDRGKTMNTEAFF. The chain carries TRBV2 and TRBJ1-1; TRBD1 matches 10 bases. This CDR3 has 16 amino acids. Germline-derived CDR1 and CDR2 are SNHLY and FYNNEI. V was pared by 6 bases and J by 0 bases, with 7 bases of the junction left unmatched.